This TCR beta chain was observed in a study of T cell changes during pregnancy in multiple sclerosis. TCRdb's copy holds only in-frame clones and misses some; the assay was immunoSEQ multiplex PCR. The sample consists of 45,000 to 65,000 clones, about 91% of them appearing once. The V end lost 11 bases, the J end lost 1 base, and 15 bases lay between the germline ends. CDR3 length: 13 residues. Germline CDR1 is MNHEY and CDR2 is SVGAGI. The J gene is TRBJ2-7, the V gene TRBV6-5, with a possible D match to TRBD1 (6 bases). The sequencing here drew on peripheral blood, taken after pregnancy. This clonotype originated in a female donor in good health, enrolled as a control in a pregnancy study. The CDR3 spells CAVLGQGSYEQYF. CDR3 in DNA: TGTGCCGTCCTCGGGCAGGGGTCCTACGAGCAGTACTTC.